Listed below are T cell receptor beta chains from one sample, sequenced in a study of beta chain features in type 1 diabetes. The assay was immunoSEQ multiplex PCR, and TCRdb's table has in-frame clones only and misses some. Altogether hundreds of thousands of clones are present, 11% to 15% being singletons, with the ten largest covering less than 0.04%. The sequenced sample was naive CD4+ T cells from blood. These receptor sequences come from a man younger than 30 with type 1 diabetes. CDR3s include the opening cysteine and the closing phenylalanine or tryptophan. A D gene is named only where the DNA matches it firmly. Clone size is shown for a subset of rows, as once, few, many or a class of expanded clone.

size | J | D | V | DNA | CDR3
. | TRBJ2-7 | TRBD1 | TRBV30 | TGTGCCTGGAGACCGGGACAGTTGGGGCAGTACTTC | CAWRPGQLGQYF
. | TRBJ2-7 | TRBD1 | TRBV5-4 | TGTGCCAGCAGCCCCGGGACAGGGAATTACGAGCAGTACTTC | CASSPGTGNYEQYF
few | TRBJ1-4 | TRBD1 | TRBV18 | TGTGCCAGCTCCCCCGGGACAGGGGATGAAAAACTGTTTTTT | CASSPGTGDEKLFF
. | TRBJ2-5 | . | TRBV5-1 | TGCGCCAGCAGCTTCCGGGAACCTCTCGGGGAGACCCAGTACTTC | CASSFREPLGETQYF
. | TRBJ1-2 | . | TRBV10-3 | TGTGCCATCAGTGAGAGGGAAAGCTCCGGCTATGGCTACACCTTC | CAISERESSGYGYTF
. | TRBJ2-6 | TRBD2 | TRBV5-3 | TGTGCCAGAAGCTTGGCCCTGGGAGGGACCAAATCCTCTGGGGCCAACGTCCTGACTTTC | CARSLALGGTKSSGANVLTF
. | TRBJ2-1 | . | TRBV9 | TGTGCCAGCAGCGCAAAACAGGCAGGGTGGGACTACAATGAGCAGTTCTTC | CASSAKQAGWDYNEQFF
. | TRBJ2-3 | TRBD2 | TRBV7-9 | TGTGCCAGCAGCTCCACTAGCGGGAGGGTCTTCACAGATACGCAGTATTTT | CASSSTSGRVFTDTQYF
few | TRBJ2-3 | . | TRBV7-8 | TGTGCCAGCACCCTTAGTTTAGGGGGCACAGATACGCAGTATTTT | CASTLSLGGTDTQYF
few | TRBJ1-2 | . | TRBV18 | TGTGCCAGCTCACCGTTCGAGCGCTTAATTGATGGCTACACCTTC | CASSPFERLIDGYTF
. | TRBJ2-1 | TRBD2 | TRBV7-2 | TGTGCCAGCAGAGCTAGCGGGAGGGCCTCGGGTTACAATGAGCAGTTCTTC | CASRASGRASGYNEQFF
few | TRBJ1-1 | . | TRBV29-1 | TGCAGCGTTGAAGATCAGGGATGGATGAACACTGAAGCTTTCTTT | CSVEDQGWMNTEAFF
. | TRBJ2-4 | TRBD1 | TRBV4-1 | TGCGCCAGCAGTCAGGGGGTTCTTGGGTCCAAAAACATTCAGTACTTC | CASSQGVLGSKNIQYF
. | TRBJ1-2 | TRBD1 | TRBV14 | TGTGCCAGCAGTCCCAGGACAGGGTGGTATGGCTACACCTTC | CASSPRTGWYGYTF
few | TRBJ2-7 | TRBD1 | TRBV4-1 | TGCGCCAGCAGCCAGGACAGGGACTACGAGCAGTACTTC | CASSQDRDYEQYF
few | TRBJ1-1 | . | TRBV5-4 | TGTGCCAGCAGCCGGGACACCAACACTGAAGCTTTCTTT | CASSRDTNTEAFF
few | TRBJ2-3 | TRBD1 | TRBV6-5 | TGTGCCAGCAGTTCAAGGGGGCTGGGGGATACGCAGTATTTT | CASSSRGLGDTQYF
few | TRBJ2-2 | . | TRBV11-2 | TGTGCCAGCAGCCGCCCGGGCGGGGAGCTGTTTTTT | CASSRPGGELFF
. | TRBJ2-1 | . | TRBV11-2 | TGTGCCAGCACCCCCTCCGGGACCCATTACAATGAGCAGTTCTTC | CASTPSGTHYNEQFF
. | TRBJ1-1 | . | TRBV10-3 | TGTGCCATCCGATCCCTGGAGGGTCAGGACACTGAAGCTTTCTTT | CAIRSLEGQDTEAFF
. | TRBJ2-2 | . | TRBV29-1 | TGCAGCGTTTGGGCAGGGCCGGAAGAGTACACCGGGGAGCTGTTTTTT | CSVWAGPEEYTGELFF
few | TRBJ2-7 | TRBD1 | TRBV29-1 | TGCAGCGTGGTGGGACAGGCGGTCCACGAGCAGTACTTC | CSVVGQAVHEQYF
. | TRBJ1-1 | . | TRBV6-5 | TGTGCCAGCAGGTCCCTCGGGGGAACTGAAGCTTTCTTT | CASRSLGGTEAFF
few | TRBJ2-7 | . | TRBV7-9 | TGTGCCAGCAGCGAGGACACGTCCTACGAGCAGTACTTC | CASSEDTSYEQYF
. | TRBJ1-2 | TRBD1 | TRBV7-9 | TGTGCCAGCAGCCCTTGGACAGGGGGGAACTATGGCTACACCTTC | CASSPWTGGNYGYTF
. | TRBJ2-7 | TRBD2 | TRBV7-2 | TGTGCCAGCAGCATTGGGCTAGCGGGAACCTACGAGCAGTACTTC | CASSIGLAGTYEQYF
few | TRBJ2-3 | TRBD2 | TRBV5-1 | TGCGCCAGCAGCTTGGACCCCGGGACTAGGCCAGATACGCAGTATTTT | CASSLDPGTRPDTQYF
few | TRBJ1-5 | . | TRBV7-2 | TGTGCCAGCAGCGACCCTCGGGCGGGTCGGGATCAGCCCCAGCATTTT | CASSDPRAGRDQPQHF
. | TRBJ2-1 | . | TRBV28 | TGTGCCAGCAGTGGACGCATCACAGGGGTTTCGGGAGGTGAGCAGTTCTTC | CASSGRITGVSGGEQFF
few | TRBJ2-3 | TRBD1 | TRBV28 | TGTGCCAGCAGTCGAGGACAGGGTCCAGATACGCAGTATTTT | CASSRGQGPDTQYF
few | TRBJ2-1 | . | TRBV4-2 | TGTGCCAGCAGCCAAGATGAAGGCAAAGGCTACAATGAGCAGTTCTTC | CASSQDEGKGYNEQFF
. | TRBJ1-1 | TRBD1 | TRBV30 | TGTGCCTGGAAACTTCAGGGGGCGACCACTGAAGCTTTCTTT | CAWKLQGATTEAFF
. | TRBJ1-5 | . | TRBV10-3 | TGTGCCATCAGTGAGGGATGGCCTGCTAGCCAGCCCCAGCATTTT | CAISEGWPASQPQHF
. | TRBJ2-5 | TRBD1 | TRBV30 | TGTGCCTGGAGTGGACAGGGAGTCCGGACCCAGTACTTC | CAWSGQGVRTQYF
. | TRBJ2-1 | TRBD2 | TRBV7-2 | TGTGCCAGCAGCTACACTAGCGGGAGCTCCTACAATGAGCAGTTCTTC | CASSYTSGSSYNEQFF
. | TRBJ1-6 | TRBD1 | TRBV5-1 | TGCGCCAGCAGCTTGGGGACGCCGGGACAGGGAGCTTCACCCCTCCACTTT | CASSLGTPGQGASPLHF
few | TRBJ2-5 | . | TRBV18 | TGTGCCAGCTCACCAGGCGGCCACAAAGAGACCCAGTACTTC | CASSPGGHKETQYF
few | TRBJ2-3 | TRBD2 | TRBV7-2 | TGTGCCAGCAGCTTAGAGTCTAGCGGGGGAATTCGGTATTTT | CASSLESSGGIRYF
few | TRBJ2-1 | TRBD1 | TRBV7-2 | TGTGCCAGCAGCTTGGGGTTCCGGGACAGGCTTTACAATGAGCAGTTCTTC | CASSLGFRDRLYNEQFF
. | TRBJ1-2 | . | TRBV2 | TGTGCCAGCAGTGACGCGGCAGGCAGTTTTAACTATGGCTACACCTTC | CASSDAAGSFNYGYTF
few | TRBJ1-3 | . | TRBV30 | TGTGCCTGGAGGGAAGGACAGAGCTCTGGAAACACCATATATTTT | CAWREGQSSGNTIYF